The 23 T cell receptor beta chains reported below all come from one sample, sequenced in a study of vaccination and CD4 T cells after COVID-19. Specified treatment: approximately 9-day PBMC culture with coronavirus spike peptide pools or control peptides (ViraFEST assay). Cultured CD4+ T cells had their DNA profiled by the Oncomine TCR Beta short-read assay. TCRdb redid the calling of the PCR reads with MiXCR, one entry per CDR3 protein. The profile shows 21,000 or so distinct CDR3 sequences, nearly 55% of them singletons. Their specific antigens are unknown. The sequenced material came from CD4+ T cells from blood, cultured in vitro. Receptors were obtained from a human donor who had recovered from COVID-19.

J is TRBJ2-7 and V is TRBV6-1; D is perhaps TRBD1 (5 bases). V lost 2 bases to trimming and J lost 2 bases, with 10 bases between them. Germline V gene data show CDR1 as MNHNS and CDR2 as SASEGT. CDR3 length: 14 residues. As DNA, the CDR3 is TGTGCCAGCAGTGAAAGTTGGGGCCCCTACGAGCAGTACTTC. It encodes CASSESWGPYEQYF.

This clonotype has more than one count but fewer than ten. V usage is TRBV10-3 and J usage is TRBJ2-5, with 8 bases that match TRBD1. CDR3 size: 13 residues. Trimming cost V 4 bases and J 2 bases; bases outside gene matches: 0. CDR1 is ENHRY, CDR2 SYGVKD, per germline. As DNA, the CDR3 is TGTGCCATCAGTGGACAGGGGCAAGAGACCCAGTACTTC. This translates into CAISGQGQETQYF.

This chain joins TRBV7-9 and TRBJ1-1; no firm D call. Between the trimmed V and J ends, which lost 4 bases and 6 bases, there was a span of 9 bases. CDR1 and CDR2 (germline): SEHNR, FQNEAQ (reference sequence). This CDR3 region has 12 residues. The CDR3 nucleotides read TGTGCCAGCAGCTCGAACAACGCTGAAGCTTTCTTT. It translates to CASSSNNAEAFF.

The gene calls are TRBV6-1 and TRBJ2-3; D unclear. CDR1 is MNHNS, CDR2 SASEGT, per germline. Trimming took off 3 bases at V and 2 bases at J, with 9 bases between the two ends. The CDR3 runs 14 residues. CDR3: CASSEMAPTDTQYF. DNA of the CDR3: TGTGCCAGCAGTGAGATGGCCCCCACAGATACGCAGTATTTT.

The chain is built from TRBV5-4 and TRBJ1-2; D gene ambiguous. Per the germline V gene, CDR1 is SGHNT and CDR2 is YYREEE (reference sequence). The CDR3 runs 15 residues. V was clipped by 3 bases and J by 3 bases, with 15 bases between them. The CDR3 nucleotides read TGTGCCAGCAGCTCCACTCTTGAGGGAGACTATGGCTACACCTTC. This translates into CASSSTLEGDYGYTF.

The rearrangement uses TRBV3-1 and TRBJ2-1; D is uncertain. CDR3 length: 13 amino acids. Trimming shortened V by 6 bases and J by 6 bases, and 12 bases separated the two germline ends. Germline V CDR1 and CDR2: LGHDT, YNNKEL (reference sequence). The CDR3 DNA is TGTGCCAGCAGTCTTCCCCTATCCAATGAGCAGTTCTTC. Protein product: CASSLPLSNEQFF.

The J gene is TRBJ2-1, the V gene TRBV24-1, with 14 positions matching TRBD2. Germline loops: CDR1 KGHDR, CDR2 SFDVKD. The CDR3 has 16 amino acids. V lost 1 base to trimming and J lost 13 bases; unmatched junction nucleotides: 8. CDR3 protein: CATSDFTSGLAGAQFF. CDR3 DNA: TGTGCCACCAGTGATTTTACGTCGGGACTAGCGGGAGCTCAGTTCTTC.

The gene calls are TRBV27 and TRBJ2-5, with D perhaps matching TRBD2 (5 bases). This CDR3 has 18 amino acids. Deletions cut 2 bases from V and 0 bases from J, with 19 bases between. Germline loops: CDR1 MNHEY, CDR2 SMNVEV (reference sequence). CDR3 residues: CASSLSRGSTIYQETQYF. CDR3 DNA sequence: TGTGCCAGCAGTTTAAGCCGAGGGTCAACAATTTACCAAGAGACCCAGTACTTC.

On this clonotype itself: A junction end diverges from the germline sequence, so it may reflect a read error. The chain has TRBV5-1 and TRBJ1-1; possible D gene TRBD1, 5 bases. CDR3 length equals 16 residues. Germline CDR1 reads SGHRS; CDR2 reads YFSETQ. Here the CDR3 reads CASSQRGTDKNTEAFF. The CDR3 DNA is TGCGCCAGCAGCCAACGTGGGACGGACAAGAACACTGAGGCTTTCTTT. The full variable domain, completed using reference TRBV5-1 and TRBJ1-1, is KAGVTQTPRYLIKTRGQQVTLSCSPISGHRSVSWYQQTPGQGLQFLFEYFSETQRNKGNFPGRFSGRQFSNSRSEMNVSTLELGDSALYLCASSQRGTDKNTEAFFGQGTRLTVV.

The chain recombines TRBV3-1 with TRBJ2-1; D possibly matches TRBD1 or TRBD2 (5 bases each). Trimming stripped 4 bases from V and 7 bases from J, with 17 bases between. The CDR3 consists of 15 residues. The germline V gene has CDR1 LGHDT and CDR2 YNNKEL (reference sequence). CDR3 coding DNA: TGTGCCAGCAGCCCCGACCTGTGGGGGTATAATGAGCAGTTCTTC. This codes for CASSPDLWGYNEQFF.

The gene calls are TRBV29-1 and TRBJ1-2; no reliable D call. The V end was cut by 8 bases, the J end by 1 base, with 11 bases between. There are 12 residues in the CDR3. CDR1 is SQVTM and CDR2 is ANQGSEA in the germline V gene. CDR3 in amino acids: CSIFRLNYGYTF. In DNA, the CDR3 is TGCAGCATTTTCAGGCTTAACTATGGCTACACCTTC.

The rearrangement uses TRBV30 and TRBJ1-4; tentatively, D is TRBD1 (6 bases). This CDR3 is 13 amino acids long. V was cut by 3 bases and J by 7 bases, with 12 bases left in between. Germline CDR1 and CDR2: GTSNPN and SVGIG (reference sequence). The CDR3 reads CAWSSPRGEKLFF. The CDR3 DNA is TGTGCCTGGAGCTCCCCCAGGGGTGAAAAACTGTTTTTT.

This clonotype was observed a handful of times. The rearrangement uses TRBV3-1 and TRBJ1-2, with D maybe TRBD1 (6 bases). V was shortened by 4 bases and J by 2 bases, with 14 bases between the two germline ends. The germline V gene has CDR1 LGHDT and CDR2 YNNKEL (reference sequence). There are 15 residues in the CDR3. CDR3 coding DNA: TGTGCCAGCAGCCCTGGAAACAGGGACAACTATGGCTACACCTTC. Translated, it gives CASSPGNRDNYGYTF.

The CDR3 coding sequence is TGTGCCATCAGTGGCTCCGGGACAATAGGTTACTACACCTTC. It is translated as CAISGSGTIGYYTF. The chain uses TRBV10-3 and TRBJ1-2, with a tentative D call TRBD1 (6 bases). Trimming took 4 bases from V and 10 from J, leaving 19 bases between them. The germline V gene has CDR1 ENHRY and CDR2 SYGVKD. The CDR3 totals 14 residues.

The rearrangement joins TRBV28 to TRBJ1-5; 7 nucleotides match TRBD1. V dropped 3 bases and J dropped 7; count of bases not matched to a gene: 6. CDR1 and CDR2 from the germline V gene are MDHEN and SYDVKM. CDR3 length equals 14 residues. CDR3 sequence: CASSFTRGEQPQHF. The CDR3 DNA is TGTGCCAGCAGTTTTACCAGGGGGGAGCAGCCCCAGCATTTT. Complete variable domain (other parts from reference TRBV28 and TRBJ1-5): DVKVTQSSRYLVKRTGEKVFLECVQDMDHENMFWYRQDPGLGLRLIYFSYDVKMKEKGDIPEGYSVSREKKERFSLILESASTNQTSMYLCASSFTRGEQPQHFGDGTRLSIL.

V gene TRBV20-1 combines with J gene TRBJ2-5; possible D gene TRBD1, 6 bases. Looked up from germline, CDR1 is DFQATT and CDR2 is SNEGSKA (reference sequence). V was cut by 0 bases and J by 4 bases, with 18 bases left in between. The CDR3 consists of 16 residues. In DNA, the CDR3 is TGCAGTGCTAGAGATGACGGGCAGGGGTCAGGAGAGACCCAGTACTTC. Amino acid sequence: CSARDDGQGSGETQYF.

In its sample, this clonotype was seen a few times. The gene calls are TRBV19 and TRBJ2-7, with 7 bases aligning to TRBD1. Germline V CDR1 and CDR2: LNHDA, SQIVND (reference sequence). V shed 0 bases and J 2 bases; nucleotides not matched to a gene: 1. CDR3 length equals 14 residues. CDR3 sequence (DNA): TGTGCCAGTAGTATAGAACAGGGGCCCTACGAGCAGTACTTC. Its translation is CASSIEQGPYEQYF.

This clonotype has a handful of counts. The junction differs from germline at one of its ends, possibly a read error. In DNA, the CDR3 is TGTGCCAGCAGTCAGCCTCGGGAGACGGGGCAAGAGACCCAGTACTTC. Protein sequence: CASSQPRETGQETQYF. The chain is built from TRBV10-3 and TRBJ2-5, with D tentatively TRBD2 (6 bases). Germline CDR1 and CDR2: ENHRY and SYGVKD. The length of the CDR3 is 16 residues.

The J gene is TRBJ2-3, the V gene TRBV2; D unclear. This CDR3 comprises 14 residues. Germline assignment: CDR1 SNHLY and CDR2 FYNNEI. Trimming left V 7 bases short and J 1 base short, with 12 bases between. As DNA, the CDR3 is TGTGCCAGCAAACCGGCCTCGGGCACAGATACGCAGTATTTT. Translation gives CASKPASGTDTQYF.

CDR3 sequence (DNA): TGTGCCAGCAGTTCATACCGGGACAGGGGCAGGGATGAGCAGTTCTTC. Translated: CASSSYRDRGRDEQFF. The V call is TRBV28, the J call TRBJ2-1, with 10 bases matching TRBD1. Per the germline V gene, CDR1 is MDHEN and CDR2 is SYDVKM. J lost 8 bases, V lost 4 bases, and 11 bases had no gene match. The CDR3 sequence is 16 residues long. The whole variable domain, filled in from reference TRBV28 and TRBJ2-1, reads DVKVTQSSRYLVKRTGEKVFLECVQDMDHENMFWYRQDPGLGLRLIYFSYDVKMKEKGDIPEGYSVSREKKERFSLILESASTNQTSMYLCASSSYRDRGRDEQFFGPGTRLTVL.

This clonotype was counted a few times. This chain connects TRBV20-1 to TRBJ2-3; 9 nucleotides line up with TRBD1. The V gene's germline CDR1 is DFQATT and CDR2 SNEGSKA (reference sequence). Trimming at V came to 2 bases and at J to 3 bases, leaving 6 bases not matched to a gene. This CDR3 comprises 15 residues. This chain's CDR3 is CSARPAGTGTDTQYF. In DNA, the CDR3 is TGCAGTGCTAGACCCGCCGGGACAGGGACAGATACGCAGTATTTT.

This clonotype was counted a few times. This chain uses TRBV2 with TRBJ1-5; D not resolved. Trimming cost V 6 bases and J 7 bases, with 19 bases left between them. CDR3 length: 15 residues. In germline, CDR1 is SNHLY, CDR2 FYNNEI. The CDR3 DNA sequence: TGTGCCAGCAGAGGCCACAAAGCGGCCAGGCAGCCCCAGCATTTT. It translates to CASRGHKAARQPQHF.

The V gene is TRBV9, the J gene TRBJ1-2; D remains unclear. Germline CDR1 is SGDLS and CDR2 is YYNGEE. The length of the CDR3 is 14 residues. Trimming left V 0 bases short and J 2 bases short, with 8 bases between. The CDR3 spells CASSVDVGNYGYTF. The CDR3 coding sequence is TGTGCCAGCAGCGTAGACGTGGGGAACTATGGCTACACCTTC.